This T cell receptor (beta chain) was obtained from a study of neurological immune-mediated disorders. Each CDR3 protein is one row after TCRdb ran MiXCR on the 5' RACE reads. In the table there are 65,000 to 75,000 distinct CDR3 sequences, 4.5% to 6% of which are singletons. This clonotype was detected many times. Germline V CDR1 and CDR2: SGHDT, YYEEEE. The CDR3 contains 14 residues. The V gene lost 5 bases and the J gene lost 2 bases, with 14 bases spanning the gap. The V call is TRBV5-6, the J call TRBJ2-7, with D possibly being TRBD2 (6 bases). Sequenced: PBMCs. This clonotype was sampled from a woman between 65 and 79 years old with multiple sclerosis. This CDR3 reads CASRDRRLAYEQYF. Here the CDR3 DNA reads TGTGCCAGCAGGGACCGGCGACTAGCCTACGAGCAGTACTTC.